This entry describes one T cell receptor (beta chain). Antigen specificity is unknown. The data originate from a study of shared clonotypes between healthy human individuals. General observations from the study: Sequencing depth was expected to affect clonotype sharing among donors.

Some clones are missing from TCRdb's copy, which holds only in-frame ones; the method was immunoSEQ multiplex PCR. This sample has some 1 million clones; more than 60% occur once, and the top ten carry about 1.5%. The study enrolled healthy HIV-negative adults without recent acute infections or vaccinations as donors. Partitioning of CD4+ cells yielded a CD45RA+ naive subset and a CD45RA-negative memory subset. The length of the CDR3 is 15 residues. CDR1 and CDR2 (germline): LNHNV, YYDKDF (reference sequence). The ends were cut back, 1 base at V and 1 base at J, with 10 bases in the middle. The TCR comes from a man in his late teens or twenties in good health. Material: memory CD4+ T cells sorted from blood. Subset described: CD45RA-negative fraction. The chain joins TRBV15 to TRBJ1-1; maybe TRBD1 (5 bases). The CDR3 here is CATSRVWDSNTEAFF. As DNA, the CDR3 is TGTGCCACCAGCAGAGTTTGGGACTCGAACACTGAAGCTTTCTTT.